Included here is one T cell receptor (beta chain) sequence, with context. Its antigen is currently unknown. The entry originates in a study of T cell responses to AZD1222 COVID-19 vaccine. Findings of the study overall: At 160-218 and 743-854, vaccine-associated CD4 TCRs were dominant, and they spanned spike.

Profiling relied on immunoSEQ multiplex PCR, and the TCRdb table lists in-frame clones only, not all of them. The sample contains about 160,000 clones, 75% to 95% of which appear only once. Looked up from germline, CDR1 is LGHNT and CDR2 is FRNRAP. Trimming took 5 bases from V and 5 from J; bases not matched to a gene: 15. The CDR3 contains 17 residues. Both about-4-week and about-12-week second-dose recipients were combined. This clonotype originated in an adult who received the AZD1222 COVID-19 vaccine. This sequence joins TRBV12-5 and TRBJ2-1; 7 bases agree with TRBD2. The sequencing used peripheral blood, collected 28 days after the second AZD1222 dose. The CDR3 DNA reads TGTGCTAGTGGTCCCCCGGTGTTGGGGAGGGCCGACAATGAGCAGTTCTTC. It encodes CASGPPVLGRADNEQFF.